Below, 22 T cell receptor beta chains from the same sample are listed, as sequenced in a study of T cell responses to AZD1222 COVID-19 vaccine. Clones were read by immunoSEQ multiplex PCR, and TCRdb kept only the in-frame ones, dropping some. The data show some 71,000 clones, about four fifths seen once. The starting material was peripheral blood, obtained on day 0 of AZD1222 vaccination. These receptors originate from an adult in good health.

The gene calls are TRBV27 and TRBJ1-2; D perhaps matches TRBD1 (6 bases). V was pared by 6 bases and J by 5 bases, with 13 bases between. Germline V CDR1 and CDR2: MNHEY, SMNVEV (reference sequence). The CDR3 has 13 residues. The CDR3 loop reads CASRPQTGYGYTF. CDR3 nucleotide sequence: TGTGCCAGCAGGCCGCAAACAGGGTATGGCTACACCTTC.

The chain recombines TRBV19 with TRBJ2-5; 8 nucleotides line up with TRBD2. CDR3 size: 13 residues. Germline V gene data show CDR1 as LNHDA and CDR2 as SQIVND (reference sequence). After removal of 6 bases from V and 1 base from J, the junction contained 1 base not matched to a gene. CDR3 protein: CASRSGGQETQYF. CDR3 DNA: TGTGCCAGTAGAAGCGGGGGCCAAGAGACCCAGTACTTC.

This chain connects TRBV6-6 to TRBJ2-3, with 11 bases lining up with TRBD2. CDR1 is MNHNY, CDR2 SVGAGI, per germline (reference sequence). The CDR3 is made up of 13 amino acids. V lost 6 bases and J lost 5; bases outside the gene matches: 1. CDR3 coding DNA: TGTGCCAGCAGACTAGCGGGGGTAGATACGCAGTATTTT. Its translation: CASRLAGVDTQYF.

This rearrangement joins TRBV5-1 to TRBJ1-2; 11 positions match TRBD1. The CDR3 runs 13 residues. Germline CDR1 is SGHRS and CDR2 is YFSETQ. The trim removed 4 bases at V and 6 bases at J, leaving 2 bases unmatched. The CDR3 DNA reads TGCGCCAGCAGCCGGACAGGGGGCGATGGCTACACCTTC. Residues: CASSRTGGDGYTF.

This clone was recorded only once. The rearrangement links TRBV7-8 to TRBJ2-1; D gene unclear. Germline V gives CDR1 SGHVS, CDR2 FQNEAQ. The V end was cut by 2 bases, the J end by 6 bases, with 2 bases between. The CDR3 runs 11 residues. CDR3 loop: CASSLTNEQFF. CDR3 in DNA: TGTGCCAGCAGCTTAACCAATGAGCAGTTCTTC.

This chain uses TRBV5-5 with TRBJ2-7, with a weak D call TRBD1 (6 bases). There are 13 residues in the CDR3. Germline V gene sequence: CDR1 SGHKS, CDR2 YYEKEE (reference sequence). V gave up 1 base and J gave up 3 bases, with 8 bases separating them. The CDR3 reads CASSLTGNYEQYF. The CDR3 nucleotides read TGTGCCAGCAGCTTGACAGGGAACTACGAGCAGTACTTC.

This clone has just a few counts. The chain combines TRBV6-5 with TRBJ1-5, with 9 bases fitting TRBD1. Unmatched junction bases numbered 1, after V lost 6 bases and J lost 4 bases. CDR1 and CDR2 (germline): MNHEY, SVGAGI. This CDR3 region has 13 residues. The CDR3 sequence: CASRGTGNQPQHF. CDR3 in DNA: TGTGCCAGCAGGGGGACAGGGAATCAGCCCCAGCATTTT.

This clone was counted only a few times. The rearrangement links TRBV2 to TRBJ1-1; D gene unclear. The CDR3 contains 15 residues. V was clipped by 2 bases and J by 0 bases, with 10 bases between them. Germline CDR1 reads SNHLY; CDR2 reads FYNNEI. The CDR3, as DNA: TGTGCCAGCAGTGAAATGGCTCCGCTGAACACTGAAGCTTTCTTT. This codes for CASSEMAPLNTEAFF.

V gene TRBV5-1 combines with J gene TRBJ1-2; the D is unclear. Between the trimmed V and J ends, which lost 4 bases and 3 bases, there was a span of 13 bases. CDR3 length: 14 residues. Germline-derived CDR1 and CDR2 are SGHRS and YFSETQ. CDR3 protein: CASSQSLGDYGYTF. In nucleotides, the CDR3 is TGCGCCAGCAGCCAAAGTCTAGGCGACTATGGCTACACCTTC.

The chain carries TRBV7-8 and TRBJ1-5, with D hard to call. V shed 6 bases and J shed 3 bases, with 12 bases lying between them. Germline V gene data show CDR1 as SGHVS and CDR2 as FQNEAQ. The CDR3 loop spans 14 amino acids. The CDR3 DNA reads TGTGCCAGCAGACAAAACGGATACAATCAGCCCCAGCATTTT. Protein: CASRQNGYNQPQHF.

The chain combines TRBV10-3 with TRBJ2-3; TRBD2 agrees at 16 bases. Germline loops: CDR1 ENHRY, CDR2 SYGVKD. CDR3 size: 16 residues. V was pared by 7 bases and J by 3 bases, with 4 bases of the junction left unmatched. The CDR3 loop reads CAINSGLAGGTDTQYF. The CDR3, as DNA: TGTGCCATCAACTCGGGACTAGCGGGGGGGACAGATACGCAGTATTTT.

This chain uses TRBV4-1 with TRBJ1-4; no firm D call. V lost 8 bases to trimming and J lost 4 bases, with 14 bases between them. CDR3 size: 14 residues. Germline CDR1 MGHRA, CDR2 YSYEKL. CDR3 sequence: CASQQRVNNEKLFF. The CDR3 coding sequence is TGCGCCAGCCAACAAAGGGTGAATAATGAAAAACTGTTTTTT.

The V gene is TRBV10-3, the J gene TRBJ2-1, with D perhaps TRBD1 (5 bases). V gave up 8 bases and J gave up 5 bases, with 10 bases separating them. Germline assignment: CDR1 ENHRY and CDR2 SYGVKD. The CDR3 runs 12 residues. The CDR3 spells CAIGGRDNEQFF. CDR3 bases: TGTGCCATCGGCGGCAGGGACAATGAGCAGTTCTTC.

The chain combines TRBV19 with TRBJ1-5; no clear D gene. CDR1 and CDR2 from the germline V gene are LNHDA and SQIVND (reference sequence). The length of the CDR3 is 14 residues. Trimming stripped 4 bases from V and 1 base from J, with 8 bases between. The CDR3 region is CASSRESSNQPQHF. The DNA of the CDR3 is TGTGCCAGTAGTAGGGAGTCCAGCAATCAGCCCCAGCATTTT.

CDR3 in amino acids: CASSYRDRAHDGYTF. DNA for the CDR3: TGTGCCAGCAGCTATCGGGACAGGGCTCATGATGGCTACACCTTC. The genes are TRBV11-2 and TRBJ1-2, with 9 bases identical to TRBD1. Germline CDR1 reads SGHAT; CDR2 reads FQNNGV. This CDR3 has 15 residues. V gave up 4 bases and J gave up 6 bases; unmatched junction bases: 9. The full variable domain, completed using reference TRBV11-2 and TRBJ1-2, is EAGVAQSPRYKIIEKRQSVAFWCNPISGHATLYWYQQILGQGPKLLIQFQNNGVVDDSQLPKDRFSAERLKGVDSTLKIQPAKLEDSAVYLCASSYRDRAHDGYTFGSGTRLTVV.

The chain uses TRBV7-2 and TRBJ2-1, with TRBD2 as a possible D gene (5 bases). The CDR3 contains 16 residues. Germline V lookup: CDR1 SGHTA, CDR2 FQGNSA. The ends were cut back, 2 bases at V and 7 bases at J, with 18 bases in the middle. CDR3 sequence reads: CASSLFSTSIRNEQFF. CDR3 coding DNA: TGTGCCAGCAGCTTATTTTCAACTAGTATAAGGAATGAGCAGTTCTTC.

The chain uses TRBV6-2 or TRBV6-3 and TRBJ2-7, with 7 bases lining up with TRBD2. The CDR3 runs to 14 residues. Germline values: CDR1 MNHEY, CDR2 SVGEGT. Unmatched junction bases numbered 7, after V lost 3 bases and J lost 5 bases. CDR3 protein: CASSYTGGYNEQYF. The CDR3 DNA reads TGTGCCAGCAGTTATACGGGGGGTTACAACGAGCAGTACTTC.

The chain carries TRBV2 and TRBJ1-5, with TRBD1 identical over 8 bases. Germline CDR1 SNHLY, CDR2 FYNNEI. This CDR3 has 15 amino acids. V lost 6 bases and J lost 3; bases outside the gene matches: 7. CDR3 residues: CASSPGTGLNQPQHF. DNA for the CDR3: TGTGCCAGCAGCCCCGGGACAGGACTCAATCAGCCCCAGCATTTT. The full variable domain, its missing parts supplied by reference TRBV2 and TRBJ1-5, is EPEVTQTPSHQVTQMGQEVILRCVPISNHLYFYWYRQILGQKVEFLVSFYNNEISEKSEIFDDQFSVERPDGSNFTLKIRSTKLEDSAMYFCASSPGTGLNQPQHFGDGTRLSIL.

This chain uses TRBV27 with TRBJ2-1; maybe TRBD1 (5 bases). Per the germline V gene, CDR1 is MNHEY and CDR2 is SMNVEV (reference sequence). This CDR3 region has 20 residues. The V and J ends lost 0 bases and 3 bases respectively, with 24 bases between them. CDR3: CASSLSTVLKGATRYNEQFF. CDR3 nucleotides: TGTGCCAGCAGTTTATCCACAGTGTTGAAAGGGGCAACCCGCTACAATGAGCAGTTCTTC.

The chain combines TRBV10-2 with TRBJ1-3, with 7 nucleotides matching TRBD1. CDR1 is WSHSY, CDR2 SAAADI, per germline. V trimming: 9 bases; J trimming: 8 bases; junction bases outside the gene matches: 7. The CDR3 contains 12 residues. The CDR3 DNA reads TGCGCCAGTGGGAGGGGGCCGGACACCATATATTTT. This encodes CASGRGPDTIYF.

This clone has only a few counts. The rearrangement links TRBV5-8 to TRBJ2-1; TRBD2 is a possible D gene (5 bases). This CDR3 region has 14 residues. Germline assignment: CDR1 SGHTS and CDR2 YDEGEE. Trimming took 4 bases from V and 7 from J, leaving 15 bases between them. The CDR3 DNA is TGTGCCAGCAGCCCAGGACCTAGCTTAAATGAGCAGTTCTTC. It specifies CASSPGPSLNEQFF.

The chain combines TRBV9 with TRBJ2-1; D not certain. The length of the CDR3 is 13 residues. V was shortened by 0 bases and J by 8 bases, with 9 bases between the two germline ends. The germline CDR1 and CDR2 sequences are SGDLS and YYNGEE. As DNA, the CDR3 is TGTGCCAGCAGCGTAGGTGTGTTGGATGAGCAGTTCTTC. Translating it yields CASSVGVLDEQFF.